The 19 T cell receptor beta chains listed next were all sequenced from one sample in a study of neurological immune-mediated disorders (dated by TCRdb to between 2019 and 2020). The library was made by 5' RACE. Sequenced using an Illumina HiSeq 2500. TCRdb reanalyzed the raw reads on its own, using fastp at Q25 for trimming and MiXCR for clone calling, and kept in-frame beta chains. CDR3 protein duplicates are merged, each entry listing the most common genes and DNA. A total of over 65,000 distinct CDR3 sequences appear in this sample, around 9.9% of them only once. 1.5% to 2% of the sample rests with the top ten. Sequenced input: PBMCs. The receptors were gathered from a man aged 50 to 60 in good health.

This clonotype has a count of ten or more. The rearrangement uses TRBV6-2 or TRBV6-3 and TRBJ2-7; 7 nucleotides agree with TRBD2. This CDR3 is 16 amino acids long. V trimming: 4 bases; J trimming: 0 bases; junction bases outside the gene matches: 9. Germline values: CDR1 MNHEY, CDR2 SVGEGT. Written as DNA, the CDR3 is TGTGCCAGCAGTTTTTATGGCGGGAGAAGCTCCTACGAGCAGTACTTC. Its translation is CASSFYGGRSSYEQYF.

This clonotype has a count of ten or more. The chain carries TRBV12-3 or TRBV12-4 and TRBJ1-3, with TRBD1 as a possible D gene (6 bases). The CDR3 runs 17 residues. The V end was cut by 5 bases, the J end by 0 bases, with 17 bases between. In nucleotides, the CDR3 is TGTGCCAGCAGTCGACGGACAGACCGAAGCTCTGGAAACACCATATATTTT. This codes for CASSRRTDRSSGNTIYF.

The sample holds many counts of this clonotype. The CDR3 nucleotides are TGTGCCAGCAGTTTAGGGATAGGGCGAGCCGAGCAGTACTTC. As protein: CASSLGIGRAEQYF. This chain joins TRBV28 and TRBJ2-7, with D unclear. CDR1 and CDR2 (germline): MDHEN, SYDVKM. The CDR3 extends over 14 amino acids. V lost 2 bases and J lost 6, with 14 bases in between.

This clonotype came up many times. The chain carries TRBV20-1 and TRBJ2-1, with D tentatively TRBD2 (6 bases). CDR1 and CDR2 from the germline V gene are DFQATT and SNEGSKA (reference sequence). Trimming shortened V by 4 bases and J by 10 bases, and 20 bases separated the two germline ends. This CDR3 region has 14 residues. The DNA for the CDR3 is TGCAGTGCTAACCAACCGGGACTCAGACGCGAGCAGTTCTTC. The encoded protein is CSANQPGLRREQFF.

This clonotype appeared many times. The chain links TRBV6-5 to TRBJ1-5; no clear D gene. The CDR3 loop spans 15 amino acids. The V gene lost 0 bases and the J gene lost 5 bases, with 11 bases spanning the gap. Per germline, CDR1 MNHEY and CDR2 SVGAGI. The CDR3 nucleotides are TGTGCCAGCAGTTACTCAGGGCAGGCCCATCAGCCCCAGCATTTT. Encoded protein: CASSYSGQAHQPQHF.

The rearrangement uses TRBV27 and TRBJ2-3, with 16 bases identical to TRBD2. CDR1 and CDR2 (germline): MNHEY, SMNVEV (reference sequence). Trimming took 6 bases from V and 5 from J; bases not matched to a gene: 14. The CDR3 runs to 19 residues. The CDR3 DNA sequence: TGTGCCAGCAGCCGCTGGTCAACCGGGACTAGCGGGGGGGAAGATACGCAGTATTTT. Residues: CASSRWSTGTSGGEDTQYF.

This clonotype was seen repeatedly, ten times or more. This chain joins TRBV12-3 or TRBV12-4 and TRBJ2-7, with D perhaps TRBD2 (7 bases). Trimming pared 5 bases from V and 5 bases from J, leaving 19 bases between. The CDR3 runs to 15 residues. The CDR3 loop reads CASSPTRGGRNEQYF. The CDR3 nucleotides read TGTGCCAGCAGTCCAACTAGGGGGGGTCGGAACGAGCAGTACTTC.

At least ten counts were recorded for this clonotype. The rearrangement joins TRBV5-1 to TRBJ2-2; possible D gene TRBD1, 6 bases. Looked up from germline, CDR1 is SGHRS and CDR2 is YFSETQ. This CDR3 spans 16 amino acids. Trimming took 3 bases from V and 3 from J, leaving 15 bases between them. CDR3 amino acids: CASSSSRGRDTGELFF. CDR3 nucleotides: TGCGCCAGCAGCTCTTCCAGGGGCCGGGACACCGGGGAGCTGTTTTTT.

V is TRBV6-2 or TRBV6-3 and J is TRBJ2-2, with 7 bases fitting TRBD1. Germline trimming cut 6 bases from V and 5 bases from J; bases unmatched to any gene: 9. Germline V lookup: CDR1 MNHEY, CDR2 SVGEGT. The CDR3 totals 15 residues. CDR3 bases: TGTGCCAGCAGCCGAGACAGGGCTGGAACCGGGGAGCTGTTTTTT. Translation gives CASSRDRAGTGELFF.

This clonotype was counted many times. The rearrangement uses TRBV7-8 and TRBJ2-5, with D possibly being TRBD2 (5 bases). Trimming left V 5 bases short and J 5 bases short, with 9 bases between. CDR1 and CDR2 from the germline V gene are SGHVS and FQNEAQ. This CDR3 is 12 amino acids long. The CDR3 coding sequence is TGTGCCAGCAGCCCCGGGAAGGAGACCCAGTACTTC. Amino acid sequence: CASSPGKETQYF.

This clonotype has at least ten counts. The rearrangement joins TRBV7-9 to TRBJ1-1; a weak D match, TRBD1 (6 bases). This CDR3 region has 13 residues. The germline CDR1 and CDR2 sequences are SEHNR and FQNEAQ (reference sequence). The V end lost 0 bases, the J end lost 8 bases, and 10 bases lay between the germline ends. DNA of the CDR3: TGTGCCAGCAGCTTAGCGCAGAGGGGGGAAGCTTTCTTT. Protein product: CASSLAQRGEAFF.

Points on this clonotype: The germline gene is not matched at one end of the junction; a read error may be the cause. The chain couples TRBV27 to TRBJ2-5, with 11 bases matching TRBD1. CDR1 is MNHEY and CDR2 is SMNVEV in the germline V gene (reference sequence). This CDR3 is 16 amino acids long. CDR3 nucleotides: TGTGCCAGCAGTCCCAAGGGACAGGGGGTCAAAGAGATCCAGTATTTC. Amino acid sequence: CASSPKGQGVKEIQYF.

This clonotype was observed many times. This chain links TRBV6-6 with TRBJ2-3, with D maybe TRBD2 (7 bases). The CDR3 has 13 amino acids. Germline CDR1 is MNHNY and CDR2 is SVGAGI (reference sequence). With 8 bases removed from V and 1 base from J, the gap between germline ends came to 10 bases. The CDR3 DNA sequence: TGTGCCAGCGGGGGGGGCGGCACAGATACGCAGTATTTT. Its protein is CASGGGGTDTQYF.

The chain has TRBV10-3 and TRBJ2-2; 7 bases line up with TRBD1. The CDR3 is 15 residues long. CDR1 ENHRY and CDR2 SYGVKD come from the germline V gene. V lost 5 bases, J lost 1 base, and 4 bases stayed unmatched. CDR3 coding DNA: TGTGCCATCAGTACGGGACAGATGAACACCGGGGAGCTGTTTTTT. Its translation is CAISTGQMNTGELFF.

At least ten counts were recorded for this clonotype. The CDR3 protein is CASSLDRRGSNQPQHF. CDR3 nucleotide sequence: TGTGCCAGCAGCTTGGATCGGAGGGGAAGCAATCAGCCCCAGCATTTT. This chain joins TRBV5-5 and TRBJ1-5, with D maybe TRBD1 (5 bases). The CDR3 extends over 16 amino acids. V was shortened by 0 bases and J by 1 base, with 11 bases between the two germline ends. Germline CDR1 is SGHKS and CDR2 is YYEKEE (reference sequence).

The chain recombines TRBV14 with TRBJ1-4, with a tentative D call TRBD1 (5 bases). Germline V lookup: CDR1 SGHDN, CDR2 FVKESK. V lost 0 bases to trimming and J lost 9 bases, with 8 bases between them. The CDR3 runs 13 residues. CDR3 region: CASSQEAGQKLFF. CDR3 sequence (DNA): TGTGCCAGCAGCCAAGAGGCAGGGCAAAAACTGTTTTTT.

This clonotype showed up many times. CDR3 nucleotide sequence: TGTGCCAGCAGTTTATCTTTAGCACTCCGAGAGACCCAGTACTTC. Its protein product is CASSLSLALRETQYF. The chain combines TRBV12-3 or TRBV12-4 with TRBJ2-5, with D unclear. The CDR3 length is 15 residues. V was pared by 2 bases and J by 4 bases, with 14 bases between.

This clonotype was counted between two and nine times. The V call is TRBV19, the J call TRBJ1-2; TRBD1 matches at 7 bases. This CDR3 has 15 residues. The V segment lost 3 bases and the J segment 3 bases; nucleotides outside the gene matches: 7. Germline CDR1 and CDR2: LNHDA and SQIVND (reference sequence). CDR3: CASSINRGGYYGYTF. In DNA form, the CDR3 reads TGTGCCAGTAGTATCAACAGGGGTGGATACTATGGCTACACCTTC. Combining the CDR3 with reference TRBV19 and TRBJ1-2 gives the whole variable domain DGGITQSPKYLFRKEGQNVTLSCEQNLNHDAMYWYRQDPGQGLRLIYYSQIVNDFQKGDIAEGYSVSREKKESFPLTVTSAQKNPTAFYLCASSINRGGYYGYTFGSGTRLTVV.

The table lists this clonotype with many counts. The chain couples TRBV5-1 to TRBJ2-1; TRBD1 matches at 10 bases. This CDR3 contains 15 residues. CDR1 and CDR2 from the germline V gene are SGHRS and YFSETQ. J was trimmed by 10 bases and V by 0 bases; bases with no gene match: 7. The CDR3 here is CASSLDPDRGREQFF. Written as DNA, the CDR3 is TGCGCCAGCAGCTTGGACCCTGACAGGGGGCGAGAGCAGTTCTTC.